The clone carrying this TCR beta chain was counted only a few times. The method was immunoSEQ multiplex PCR; TCRdb's version includes in-frame clones alone and lacks a portion of them. The sample contains a few hundred thousand clones, 85% to 90% of which appear only once. This record comes from a study of blood T cell repertoires in COVID-19. The V end was cut by 5 bases, the J end by 8 bases, with 16 bases between. CDR3 size: 14 residues. Germline lookup yields CDR1 SEHNR and CDR2 FQNEAQ (reference sequence). The chain links TRBV7-9 to TRBJ2-1; tentative D call: TRBD1 (6 bases). This sequence originates from a woman aged 40 to 49 who had recovered from COVID-19. Sequencing was carried out using peripheral blood. CDR3 nucleotides: TGTGCCAGCAGCCTCGGACAGCCACTGGATGAGCAGTTCTTC. Translation gives CASSLGQPLDEQFF.